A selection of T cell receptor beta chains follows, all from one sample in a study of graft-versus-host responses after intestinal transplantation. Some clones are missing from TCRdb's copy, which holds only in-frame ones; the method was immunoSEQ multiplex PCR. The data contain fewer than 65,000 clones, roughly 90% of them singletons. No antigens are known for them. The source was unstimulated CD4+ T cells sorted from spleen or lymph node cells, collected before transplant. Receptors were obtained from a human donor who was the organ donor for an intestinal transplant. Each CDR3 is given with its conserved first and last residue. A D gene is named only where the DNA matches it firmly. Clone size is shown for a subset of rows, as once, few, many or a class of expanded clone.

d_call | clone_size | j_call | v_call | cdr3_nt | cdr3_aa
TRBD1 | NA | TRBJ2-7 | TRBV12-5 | TGTGCTAGTGGTTTGGGGACAGGGGAGGACGAGCAGTACTTC | CASGLGTGEDEQYF
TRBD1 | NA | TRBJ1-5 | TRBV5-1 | TGCGCCAGCAGCTTGGACGCTAGGGACAGGGGCCGGGGTCAGCCCCAGCATTTT | CASSLDARDRGRGQPQHF
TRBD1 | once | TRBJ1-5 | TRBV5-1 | TGCGCCAGCAGCCTCGAGGGACAGAGCAATCAGCCCCAGCATTTT | CASSLEGQSNQPQHF
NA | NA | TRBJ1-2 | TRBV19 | TGTGCCAGTAGTGCCCAACGGAGAGGGATAGAAGGAAAGGGCTACACCTTC | CASSAQRRGIEGKGYTF
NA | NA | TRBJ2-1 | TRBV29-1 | TGCAGCGTGACTCGGGCAGGGGTCTACAATGAGCAGTTCTTC | CSVTRAGVYNEQFF
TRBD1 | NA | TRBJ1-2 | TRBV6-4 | TGTGCCAGCAGTCCTGGTCTGGAGCGCAGGGGGGGCTACACCTTC | CASSPGLERRGGYTF
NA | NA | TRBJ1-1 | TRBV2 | TGTGCCAGCAGCCCGCGAGGGGGGGGCACTGAAGCTTTCTTT | CASSPRGGGTEAFF
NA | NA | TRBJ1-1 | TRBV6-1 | TGTGCCAGCAAGGGGGGGGCACTTATGAACACTGAAGCTTTCTTT | CASKGGALMNTEAFF
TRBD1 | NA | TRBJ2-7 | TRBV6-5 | TGTGCCAGCAGTCTAGGGACAGGGGGGTACGAGCAGTACTTC | CASSLGTGGYEQYF
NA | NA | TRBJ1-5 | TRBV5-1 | TGCGCCAGCAGCTTGGATGGGGGGGGGATACAGCCCCAGCATTTT | CASSLDGGGIQPQHF
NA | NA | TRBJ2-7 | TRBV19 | TGTGCCAGTAGTCCTAATCAGCCGGGGGCCTACGAGCAGTACTTC | CASSPNQPGAYEQYF
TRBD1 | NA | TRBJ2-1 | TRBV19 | TGTGCCTGCCGGGACAGCTACAATGAGCAGTTCTTC | CACRDSYNEQFF
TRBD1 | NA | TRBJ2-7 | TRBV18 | TGTGCCAGCTCACCCGGGACAGGGTCGCACGAGCAGTACTTC | CASSPGTGSHEQYF
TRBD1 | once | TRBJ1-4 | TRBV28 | TGTGCCAGCAGTTTTATTGGACAGGGCGGGTTTTTT | CASSFIGQGGFF
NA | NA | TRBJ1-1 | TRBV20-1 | TGCATCCAACAGGTGAACACTGAAGCTTTCTTT | CIQQVNTEAFF
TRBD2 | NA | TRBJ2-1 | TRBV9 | TGTGCCAGCAGCTTACCGGGACTATACAATGAGCAGTTCTTC | CASSLPGLYNEQFF
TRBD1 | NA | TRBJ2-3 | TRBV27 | TGTGCCAGCAGGCAGGGGGCAGATACGCAGTATTTT | CASRQGADTQYF
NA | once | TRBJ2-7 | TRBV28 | TGTGCCAGCAGCTTGGGCATAGGGGACGAGCAGTACTTC | CASSLGIGDEQYF
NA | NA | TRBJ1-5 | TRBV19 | TGTGCCAGTAAAATGGGGGGGACTGGCAATCAGCCCCAGCATTTT | CASKMGGTGNQPQHF
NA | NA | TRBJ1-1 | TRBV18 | TGTGCCAGCTCTCCTAGGGGTGGCACTGAAGCTTTCTTT | CASSPRGGTEAFF
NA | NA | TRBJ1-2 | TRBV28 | TGTGCCAGCAGTTCCGTTTACTACACCTTC | CASSSVYYTF
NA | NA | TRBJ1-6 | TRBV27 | TGTGCCAGCGGCCTTACAGGCAGTGATAATTCACCCCTCCACTTT | CASGLTGSDNSPLHF
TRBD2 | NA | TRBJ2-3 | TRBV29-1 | TGCAGCTTACTGGGACTAGCGGGGGTAACAGATACGCAGTATTTT | CSLLGLAGVTDTQYF
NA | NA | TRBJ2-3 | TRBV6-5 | TGTGCCAGCAGCCTGGGACAAACTAGCACAGATACGCAGTATTTT | CASSLGQTSTDTQYF
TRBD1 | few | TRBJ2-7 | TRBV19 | TGTGCCAGTAGTACCCGACAGGGGCCCTACGAGCAGTACTTC | CASSTRQGPYEQYF
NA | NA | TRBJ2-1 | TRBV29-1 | TGCAGCGTCCCGATACGACAGCCCTTAGGGAATGAGCAGTTCTTC | CSVPIRQPLGNEQFF
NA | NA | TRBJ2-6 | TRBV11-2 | TGTGCCAGCAGCAGACAGGTGCTCTCTGGGGCCAACGTCCTGACTTTC | CASSRQVLSGANVLTF
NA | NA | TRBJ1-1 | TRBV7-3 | TGTGCCAGCAGCTTAGGAGGTATGAACACTGAAGCTTTCTTT | CASSLGGMNTEAFF
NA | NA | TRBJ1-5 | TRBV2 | TGTGCCAGCAGGACGCAGGGTCAGCAACAGCCCCAGCATTTT | CASRTQGQQQPQHF
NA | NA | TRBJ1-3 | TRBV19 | TGTGCCAGTAGTATCGGGACTTACTCTGGAAACACCATATATTTT | CASSIGTYSGNTIYF
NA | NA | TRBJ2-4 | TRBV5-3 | TGTGCCAGAAGCTTGTGCCACCCACAGGGCCAAAACATTCAGTACTTC | CARSLCHPQGQNIQYF
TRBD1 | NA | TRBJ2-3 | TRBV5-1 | TGCGCCAGCAGCTCCACAGGGGACCCCACAGATACGCAGTATTTT | CASSSTGDPTDTQYF
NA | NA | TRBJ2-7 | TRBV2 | TGTGCCAGCAGAGGACAGATAGATTACTACGAGCAGTACTTC | CASRGQIDYYEQYF
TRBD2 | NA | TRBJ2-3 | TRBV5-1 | TGCGCCAGCAGCTTGGCAGTTAGCGGGCCCACAGATACGCAGTATTTT | CASSLAVSGPTDTQYF
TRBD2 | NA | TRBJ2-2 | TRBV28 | TGTGCCAGCAGTTTTCCGGGACTAGCGGGAGGAGTGGCGTGGCCCGGGGAGCTGTTTTTT | CASSFPGLAGGVAWPGELFF
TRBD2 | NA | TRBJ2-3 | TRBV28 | TGTGCCATTACGACTAGCGGGAGGGATACGCAGTATTTT | CAITTSGRDTQYF
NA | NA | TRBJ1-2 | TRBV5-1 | TGCGCCAGCAGCTTGGACAGGAACTATGGCTACACCTTC | CASSLDRNYGYTF
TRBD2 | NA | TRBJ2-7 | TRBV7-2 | TGTGCCAGCAGCTTAGAAGCCAGCGGGATAGCAAGGGAGCAGTACTTC | CASSLEASGIAREQYF
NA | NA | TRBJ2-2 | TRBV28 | TGTGCCAGCAGTTACCAGGGGTTCGGGGAGCTGTTTTTT | CASSYQGFGELFF
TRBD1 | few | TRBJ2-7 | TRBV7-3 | TGTGCCAGCAGCTCGGGACAGGGTACGATCCTTTACGAGCAGTACTTC | CASSSGQGTILYEQYF
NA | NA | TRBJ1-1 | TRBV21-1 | TGTGCCAGCAAGGCGGGCGGGGCAGACACTGAAGCTTTCTTT | CASKAGGADTEAFF
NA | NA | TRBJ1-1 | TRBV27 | TGTGCCAGCAGCCCCGTGGGTGGGGCCACTGAAGCTTTCTTT | CASSPVGGATEAFF
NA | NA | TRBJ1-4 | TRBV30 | TGTGCCTGGAGTGGGAGGGTGGATGAAAAACTGTTTTTT | CAWSGRVDEKLFF
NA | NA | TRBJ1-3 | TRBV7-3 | TGTGCCAGCAGCTCCAGGGAAGGGAGAAACACCATATATTTT | CASSSREGRNTIYF
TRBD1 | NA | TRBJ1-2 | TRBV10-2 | TGCGCCAGTGGGGACAGGGGGCGCGATTATGGCTACACCTTC | CASGDRGRDYGYTF
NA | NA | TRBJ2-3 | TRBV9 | TGTGCCAGCAGCGGGGGACTGTCCACAGATACGCAGTATTTT | CASSGGLSTDTQYF
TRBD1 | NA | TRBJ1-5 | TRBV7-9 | TGTGCCAGCAGCTTCGACAGGGGCAATCAGCCCCAGCATTTT | CASSFDRGNQPQHF
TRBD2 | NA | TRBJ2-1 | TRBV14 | TGTGCCAGCAGCCAAGTCAGCGGGAGGTTGTTCTTC | CASSQVSGRLFF
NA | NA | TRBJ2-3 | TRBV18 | TGTGCCAGCTCACCACCGCCGGGAAGCGCGCAGTATTTT | CASSPPPGSAQYF
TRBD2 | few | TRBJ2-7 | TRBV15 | TGTGCCACCAGCAGAGGAAGCGGGATCGGGTACGAGCAGTACTTC | CATSRGSGIGYEQYF
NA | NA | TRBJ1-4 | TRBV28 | TGTGCCAGCAGTTTTACCAGGGCAACTAATGAAAAACTGTTTTTT | CASSFTRATNEKLFF
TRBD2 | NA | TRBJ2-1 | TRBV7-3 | TGTGCCAGCAGCTTGACTAGCGGGGTCGGTGAGCAGTTCTTC | CASSLTSGVGEQFF
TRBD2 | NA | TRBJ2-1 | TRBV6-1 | TGTGCCAGCAGTGAATACGGGAGGAGGTCCTACAATGAGCAGTTCTTC | CASSEYGRRSYNEQFF
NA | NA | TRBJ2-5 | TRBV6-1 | TGTGCCAGCAGTGGCCTCAGGGTGGGGCAAGAGACCCAGTACTTC | CASSGLRVGQETQYF
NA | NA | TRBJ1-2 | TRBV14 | TGTGCCAGCAGCCGCCCGAGTAACTATGGCTACACCTTC | CASSRPSNYGYTF